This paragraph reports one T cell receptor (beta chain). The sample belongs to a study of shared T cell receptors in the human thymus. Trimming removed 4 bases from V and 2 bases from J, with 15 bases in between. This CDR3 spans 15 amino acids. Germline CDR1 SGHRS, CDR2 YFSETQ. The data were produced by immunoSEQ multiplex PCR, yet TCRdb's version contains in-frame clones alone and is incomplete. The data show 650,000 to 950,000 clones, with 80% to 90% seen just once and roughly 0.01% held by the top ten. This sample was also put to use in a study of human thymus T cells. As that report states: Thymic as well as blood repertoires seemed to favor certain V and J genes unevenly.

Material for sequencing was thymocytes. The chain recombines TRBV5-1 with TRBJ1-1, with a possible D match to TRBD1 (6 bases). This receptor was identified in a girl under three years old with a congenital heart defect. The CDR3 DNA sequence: TGCGCCAGCAGCCCGGACAGAGGAGGAAACACTGAAGCTTTCTTT. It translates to CASSPDRGGNTEAFF.